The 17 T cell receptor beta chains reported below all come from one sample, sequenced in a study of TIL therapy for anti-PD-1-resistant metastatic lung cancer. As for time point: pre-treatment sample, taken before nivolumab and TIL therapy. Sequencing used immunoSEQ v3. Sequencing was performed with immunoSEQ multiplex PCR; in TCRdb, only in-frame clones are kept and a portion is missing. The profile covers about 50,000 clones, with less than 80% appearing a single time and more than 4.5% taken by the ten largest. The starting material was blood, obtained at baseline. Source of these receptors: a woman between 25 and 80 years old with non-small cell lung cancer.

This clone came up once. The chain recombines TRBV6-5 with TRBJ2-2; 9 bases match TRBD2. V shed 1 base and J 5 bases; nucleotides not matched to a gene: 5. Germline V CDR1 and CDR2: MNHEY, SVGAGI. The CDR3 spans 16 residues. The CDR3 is CASSYYAGGPTGELFF. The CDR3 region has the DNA TGTGCCAGCAGTTACTATGCGGGGGGGCCGACCGGGGAGCTGTTTTTT.

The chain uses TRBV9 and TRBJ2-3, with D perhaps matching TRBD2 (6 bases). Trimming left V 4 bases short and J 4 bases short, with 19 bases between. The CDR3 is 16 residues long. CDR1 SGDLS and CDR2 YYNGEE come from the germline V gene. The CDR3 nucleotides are TGTGCCAGCAGCCTGAACGTGGGGTGGGAGGCAGATACGCAGTATTTT. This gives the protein CASSLNVGWEADTQYF.

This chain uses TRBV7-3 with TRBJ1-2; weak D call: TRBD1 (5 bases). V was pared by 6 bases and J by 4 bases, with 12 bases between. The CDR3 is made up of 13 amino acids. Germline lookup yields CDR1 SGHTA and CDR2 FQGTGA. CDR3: CASSRGNLYGYTF. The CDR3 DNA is TGTGCCAGCAGTCGGGGGAACCTCTATGGCTACACCTTC.

CDR3 in amino acids: CASSLGLGGLTDTQYF. Here the CDR3 DNA reads TGTGCCAGCAGCTTAGGTTTAGGGGGCTTAACAGATACGCAGTATTTT. The chain couples TRBV7-2 to TRBJ2-3; 7 bases fit TRBD1. Trimming at V came to 1 base and at J to 3 bases, leaving 7 bases not matched to a gene. In germline, CDR1 is SGHTA, CDR2 FQGNSA. The CDR3 runs 16 residues.

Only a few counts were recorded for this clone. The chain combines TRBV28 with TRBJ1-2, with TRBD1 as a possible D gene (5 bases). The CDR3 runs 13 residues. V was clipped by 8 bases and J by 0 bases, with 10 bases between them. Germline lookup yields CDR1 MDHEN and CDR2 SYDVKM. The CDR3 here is CASGRGPNYGYTF. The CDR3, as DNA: TGTGCCAGCGGGCGGGGACCTAACTATGGCTACACCTTC.

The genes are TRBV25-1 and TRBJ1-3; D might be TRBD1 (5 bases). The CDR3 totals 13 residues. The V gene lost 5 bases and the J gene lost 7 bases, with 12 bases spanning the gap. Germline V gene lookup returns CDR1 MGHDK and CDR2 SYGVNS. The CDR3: CASSPGGVNTIYF. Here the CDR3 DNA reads TGTGCCAGCAGTCCTGGGGGAGTCAACACCATATATTTT.

The CDR3 DNA sequence: TGTGCCAGCAGCTTGCAGTGGGACAGGGGGCTCGAGCAGTACTTC. It translates to CASSLQWDRGLEQYF. The chain has TRBV5-4 and TRBJ2-7; 12 bases line up with TRBD1. With V trimmed by 1 base and J by 6 bases, 5 bases remained unmatched. The germline CDR1 and CDR2 sequences are SGHNT and YYREEE (reference sequence). This CDR3 comprises 15 residues.

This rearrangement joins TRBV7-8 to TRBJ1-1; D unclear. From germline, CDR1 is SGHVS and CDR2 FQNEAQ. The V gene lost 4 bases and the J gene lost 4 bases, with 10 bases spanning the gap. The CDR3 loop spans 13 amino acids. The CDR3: CASSSLGITEAFF. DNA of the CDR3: TGTGCCAGCAGCTCCCTTGGGATCACTGAAGCTTTCTTT.

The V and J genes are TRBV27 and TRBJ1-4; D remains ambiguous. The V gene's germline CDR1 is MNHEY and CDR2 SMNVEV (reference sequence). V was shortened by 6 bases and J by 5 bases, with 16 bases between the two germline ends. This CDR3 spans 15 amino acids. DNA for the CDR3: TGTGCCAGCAGGAGAGGAGGATCAGAAAATGAAAAACTGTTTTTT. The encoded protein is CASRRGGSENEKLFF.

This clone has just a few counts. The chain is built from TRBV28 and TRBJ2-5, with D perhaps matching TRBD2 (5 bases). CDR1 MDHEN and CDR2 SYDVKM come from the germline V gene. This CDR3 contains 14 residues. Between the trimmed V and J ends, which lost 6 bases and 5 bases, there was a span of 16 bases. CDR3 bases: TGTGCCAGCAGGTTTAAAGTGGACTCGGAGACCCAGTACTTC. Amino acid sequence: CASRFKVDSETQYF.

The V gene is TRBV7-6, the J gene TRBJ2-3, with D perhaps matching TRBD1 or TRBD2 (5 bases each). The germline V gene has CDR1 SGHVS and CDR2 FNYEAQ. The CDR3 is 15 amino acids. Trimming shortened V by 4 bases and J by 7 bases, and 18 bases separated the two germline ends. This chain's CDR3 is CASSSAGTLLNTQYF. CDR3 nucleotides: TGTGCCAGCAGCTCCGCCGGGACCCTCCTTAATACGCAGTATTTT.

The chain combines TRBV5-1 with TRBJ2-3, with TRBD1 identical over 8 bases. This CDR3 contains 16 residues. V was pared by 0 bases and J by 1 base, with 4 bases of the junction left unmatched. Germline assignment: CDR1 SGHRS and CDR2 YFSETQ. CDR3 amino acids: CASSLVGQGRTDTQYF. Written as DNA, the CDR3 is TGCGCCAGCAGCTTGGTTGGACAGGGCCGCACAGATACGCAGTATTTT.

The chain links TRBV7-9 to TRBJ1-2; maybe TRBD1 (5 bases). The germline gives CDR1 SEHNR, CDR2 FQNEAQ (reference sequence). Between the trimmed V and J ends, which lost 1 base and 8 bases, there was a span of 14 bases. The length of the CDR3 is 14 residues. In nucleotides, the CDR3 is TGTGCCAGCAGCTTAGATGGGGGAAGAGGGGGCTACACCTTC. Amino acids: CASSLDGGRGGYTF. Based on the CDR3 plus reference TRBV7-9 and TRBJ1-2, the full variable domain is DTGVSQNPRHKITKRGQNVTFRCDPISEHNRLYWYRQTLGQGPEFLTYFQNEAQLEKSRLLSDRFSAERPKGSFSTLEIQRTEQGDSAMYLCASSLDGGRGGYTFGSGTRLTVV.

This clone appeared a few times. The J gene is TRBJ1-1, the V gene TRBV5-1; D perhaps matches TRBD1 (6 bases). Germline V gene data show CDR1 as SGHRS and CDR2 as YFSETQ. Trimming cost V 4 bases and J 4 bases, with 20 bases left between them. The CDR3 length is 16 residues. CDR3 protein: CASSRIPGAASTEAFF. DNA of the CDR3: TGCGCCAGCAGCCGCATCCCAGGGGCGGCTAGCACTGAAGCTTTCTTT. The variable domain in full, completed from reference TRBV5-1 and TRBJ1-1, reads KAGVTQTPRYLIKTRGQQVTLSCSPISGHRSVSWYQQTPGQGLQFLFEYFSETQRNKGNFPGRFSGRQFSNSRSEMNVSTLELGDSALYLCASSRIPGAASTEAFFGQGTRLTVV.

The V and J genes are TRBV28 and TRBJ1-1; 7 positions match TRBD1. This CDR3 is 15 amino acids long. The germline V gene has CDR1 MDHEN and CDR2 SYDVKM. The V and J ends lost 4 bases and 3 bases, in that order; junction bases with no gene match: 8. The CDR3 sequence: CASSYEQGRDTEAFF. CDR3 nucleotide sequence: TGTGCCAGCAGTTATGAACAGGGGAGGGACACTGAAGCTTTCTTT.

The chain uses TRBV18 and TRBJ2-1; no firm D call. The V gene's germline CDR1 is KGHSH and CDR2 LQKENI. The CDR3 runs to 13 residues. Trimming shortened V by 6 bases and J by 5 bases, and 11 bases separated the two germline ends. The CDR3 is CASSRVSNNEQFF. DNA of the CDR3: TGTGCCAGCTCCCGGGTATCCAACAATGAGCAGTTCTTC.

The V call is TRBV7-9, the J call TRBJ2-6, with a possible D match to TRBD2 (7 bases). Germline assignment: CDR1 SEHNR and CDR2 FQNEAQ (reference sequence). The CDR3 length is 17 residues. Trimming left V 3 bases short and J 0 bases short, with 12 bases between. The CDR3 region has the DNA TGTGCCAGCAGCTTCCGGGGGGCTTTCTCTGGGGCCAACGTCCTGACTTTC. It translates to CASSFRGAFSGANVLTF.